This TCR beta chain was captured in a study of T-cell memory formation after mild COVID-19. Study-wide background: TCR clusters showed largely donor specificity.

This clonotype was seen repeatedly, ten times or more. Its antigen is not identified. Study-level points and caveats: Pre-infection memory carried some responding clones, suggesting that cross-reactive memory joined.

This CDR3 comprises 14 residues. Looked up from germline, CDR1 is WSHSY and CDR2 is SAAADI. V lost 7 bases to trimming and J lost 1 base, with 11 bases between them. TCRdb analysed the 5' RACE reads with MiXCR anew, one entry per CDR3 protein. Of about 210,000 distinct CDR3 sequences listed, more than 9% are singletons. This TCR was sampled from a man between 18 and 35 years old who had mild COVID-19 (a few samples of this study predate the infection). Cell type and time point are not known. The sequenced sample consisted of PBMCs or a T cell subset sorted from them (not recorded which). The chain joins TRBV10-2 to TRBJ1-5; D is possibly TRBD1 (5 bases). CDR3 coding DNA: TGCGCCAGCACCTTGACAGCGAGCAATCAGCCCCAGCATTTT. It specifies CASTLTASNQPQHF.